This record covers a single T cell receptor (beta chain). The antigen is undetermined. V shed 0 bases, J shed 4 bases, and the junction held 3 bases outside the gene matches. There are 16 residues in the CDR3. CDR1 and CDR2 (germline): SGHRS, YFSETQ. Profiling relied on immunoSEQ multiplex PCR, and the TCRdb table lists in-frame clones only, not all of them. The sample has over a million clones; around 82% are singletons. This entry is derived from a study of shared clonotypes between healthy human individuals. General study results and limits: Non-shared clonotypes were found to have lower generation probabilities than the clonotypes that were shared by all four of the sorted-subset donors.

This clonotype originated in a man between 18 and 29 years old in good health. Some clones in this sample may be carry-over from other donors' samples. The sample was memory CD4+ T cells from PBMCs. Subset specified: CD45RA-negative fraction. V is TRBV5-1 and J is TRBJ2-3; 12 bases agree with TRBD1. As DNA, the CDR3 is TGCGCCAGCAGCTTGGAGGGGACAGGGGGCGCAGATACGCAGTATTTT. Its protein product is CASSLEGTGGADTQYF.